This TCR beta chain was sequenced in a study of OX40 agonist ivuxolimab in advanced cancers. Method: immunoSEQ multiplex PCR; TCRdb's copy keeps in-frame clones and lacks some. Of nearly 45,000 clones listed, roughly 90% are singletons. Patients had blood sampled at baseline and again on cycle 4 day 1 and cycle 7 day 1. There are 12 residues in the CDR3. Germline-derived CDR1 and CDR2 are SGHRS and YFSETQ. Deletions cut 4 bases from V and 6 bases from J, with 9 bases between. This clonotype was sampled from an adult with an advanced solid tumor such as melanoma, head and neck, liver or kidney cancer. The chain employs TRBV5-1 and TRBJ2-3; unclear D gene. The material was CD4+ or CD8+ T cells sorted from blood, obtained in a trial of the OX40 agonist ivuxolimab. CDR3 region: CASSLFVDTQYF. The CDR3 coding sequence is TGCGCCAGCAGCCTCTTTGTTGATACGCAGTATTTT.